One and the same sample provided the 26 T cell receptor beta chains below, sequenced in a study of blood T cell repertoires in COVID-19. Only in-frame clones appear in the TCRdb table, and some are missing; sequencing was by immunoSEQ multiplex PCR. The table lists approximately 220,000 clones, roughly 80% of them singletons. What was sequenced was peripheral blood. The source is a woman aged 80 or over with acute or convalescent COVID-19.

This chain uses TRBV19 with TRBJ1-1; D is undetermined. The germline V and J ends were trimmed by 7 bases and 6 bases, with 12 bases remaining between them. The CDR3 covers 12 residues. Germline CDR1 and CDR2: LNHDA and SQIVND (reference sequence). The CDR3, as DNA: TGTGCCAGTAATCAGCAGGCAGCTGAAGCTTTCTTT. As protein: CASNQQAAEAFF. The full variable domain, in which reference TRBV19 and TRBJ1-1 provide the parts outside the CDR3, is DGGITQSPKYLFRKEGQNVTLSCEQNLNHDAMYWYRQDPGQGLRLIYYSQIVNDFQKGDIAEGYSVSREKKESFPLTVTSAQKNPTAFYLCASNQQAAEAFFGQGTRLTVV.

The V gene is TRBV5-8, the J gene TRBJ2-7; possible D gene TRBD1, 5 bases. This CDR3 region has 16 residues. Trimming cost V 4 bases and J 2 bases, with 19 bases left between them. The germline gives CDR1 SGHTS, CDR2 YDEGEE. Written as DNA, the CDR3 is TGTGCCAGCAGCCCCCGCGTCCAGGGTGGAACCTACGAGCAGTACTTC. Encoded protein: CASSPRVQGGTYEQYF. Together with reference TRBV5-8 and TRBJ2-7, the CDR3 gives the full variable domain: EAGVTQSPTHLIKTRGQQATLRCSPISGHTSVYWYQQALGLGLQFLLWYDEGEERNRGNFPPRFSGRQFPNYSSELNVNALELEDSALYLCASSPRVQGGTYEQYFGPGTRLTVT.

CDR3 coding DNA: TGTGCCAGCTCACCCTTCAGGGGGCTGAGCTCCTACGAGCAGTACTTC. As protein: CASSPFRGLSSYEQYF. V is TRBV18 and J is TRBJ2-7; the match to TRBD1 covers 8 bases. CDR1 is KGHSH, CDR2 LQKENI, per germline. CDR3 size: 16 residues. The V and J ends lost 3 bases and 0 bases, in that order; junction bases with no gene match: 7. Full variable domain (outside the CDR3, taken from reference TRBV18 and TRBJ2-7): NAGVMQNPRHLVRRRGQEARLRCSPMKGHSHVYWYRQLPEEGLKFMVYLQKENIIDESGMPKERFSAEFPKEGPSILRIQQVVRGDSAAYFCASSPFRGLSSYEQYFGPGTRLTVT.

The chain couples TRBV5-1 to TRBJ1-5, with 7 bases identical to TRBD1. The CDR3 length is 15 residues. Germline trimming cut 4 bases from V and 3 bases from J; bases unmatched to any gene: 7. From germline, CDR1 is SGHRS and CDR2 YFSETQ. The DNA for the CDR3 is TGCGCCAGCAGCCGGGAGGGACAGCTCAATCAGCCCCAGCATTTT. Protein product: CASSREGQLNQPQHF.

The rearrangement joins TRBV30 to TRBJ2-1, with TRBD2 matching 8 bases. CDR3 length equals 15 residues. Germline CDR1 and CDR2: GTSNPN and SVGIG (reference sequence). With V trimmed by 2 bases and J by 6 bases, 9 bases remained unmatched. This CDR3 reads CAWSTGLVVINEQFF. DNA for the CDR3: TGTGCCTGGAGTACGGGACTAGTTGTAATCAATGAGCAGTTCTTC.

CDR3 DNA: TGCAGCGTTGGCGACAGTTACAATCAGCCCCAGCATTTT. It encodes CSVGDSYNQPQHF. This chain links TRBV29-1 with TRBJ1-5; D possibly corresponds to TRBD1 (5 bases). V gave up 4 bases and J gave up 3 bases, with 10 bases separating them. The CDR3 loop spans 13 amino acids. The germline CDR1 and CDR2 sequences are SQVTM and ANQGSEA.

The V gene is TRBV6-2 or TRBV6-3, the J gene TRBJ2-2; 13 bases line up with TRBD2. CDR1 is MNHEY and CDR2 is SVGEGT in the germline V gene. Trimming removed 5 bases from V and 4 bases from J; junction bases left unmatched: 4. The CDR3 has 16 residues. CDR3 bases: TGTGCCAGCAGTCCGACTAGCGGGGGGAGCACCGGGGAGCTGTTTTTT. Translating gives CASSPTSGGSTGELFF.

Here the CDR3 reads CASSPRDSNYGYTF. In nucleotides, the CDR3 is TGTGCCAGCTCGCCTCGGGACAGTAACTATGGCTACACCTTC. The J gene is TRBJ1-2, the V gene TRBV18; TRBD1 aligns across 7 bases. This CDR3 has 14 amino acids. After removal of 6 bases from V and 1 base from J, the junction contained 5 bases not matched to a gene. CDR1 is KGHSH and CDR2 is LQKENI in the germline V gene.

The V and J genes are TRBV6-5 and TRBJ2-7; maybe TRBD1 (7 bases). Trimming took off 0 bases at V and 1 base at J, with 13 bases between the two ends. From germline, CDR1 is MNHEY and CDR2 SVGAGI. The CDR3 covers 16 residues. The CDR3 DNA reads TGTGCCAGCAGTTACTCCAGGGCAGGGGGGTCCTACGAGCAGTACTTC. Translating it yields CASSYSRAGGSYEQYF.

J is TRBJ2-2 and V is TRBV10-2; possibly TRBD1 for D (5 bases). CDR1 and CDR2 (germline): WSHSY, SAAADI. V was cut by 7 bases and J by 7 bases, with 13 bases left in between. This CDR3 has 13 residues. DNA for the CDR3: TGCGCCAGCATGTCCAGGGAAGGCGGGGAGCTGTTTTTT. It translates to CASMSREGGELFF.

The chain uses TRBV30 and TRBJ1-1; 8 bases match TRBD1. The CDR3 has 12 amino acids. The germline gives CDR1 GTSNPN, CDR2 SVGIG (reference sequence). The V and J ends lost 2 bases and 10 bases, in that order; junction bases with no gene match: 6. The CDR3 loop is CAWSPGQGVAFF. The CDR3 DNA is TGTGCCTGGAGTCCTGGACAGGGCGTAGCTTTCTTT.

The gene calls are TRBV9 and TRBJ2-2, with D tentatively TRBD1 (8 bases). This CDR3 has 18 residues. V lost 4 bases and J 1 base, leaving 20 bases between the germline ends. Per the germline V gene, CDR1 is SGDLS and CDR2 is YYNGEE. The chain's CDR3 is CASSRGRAGTGNTGELFF. CDR3 bases: TGTGCCAGCAGCCGAGGGAGGGCGGGGACAGGGAACACCGGGGAGCTGTTTTTT.

The CDR3 DNA follows: TGTGCCAGCAGCTTAGGGGCAGGGTACTCCTACGAGCAGTACTTC. Translating it yields CASSLGAGYSYEQYF. This rearrangement joins TRBV7-6 to TRBJ2-7; possible D gene TRBD1, 5 bases. CDR1 is SGHVS and CDR2 is FNYEAQ in the germline V gene. V lost 1 base and J lost 0, with 10 bases in between. The CDR3 is 15 amino acids.

V and J are TRBV5-1 and TRBJ1-1; D is unresolved. Looked up from germline, CDR1 is SGHRS and CDR2 is YFSETQ. Trimming stripped 2 bases from V and 0 bases from J, with 5 bases between. This CDR3 is 13 amino acids long. CDR3: CASSLQLNTEAFF. The CDR3 bases are TGCGCCAGCAGCTTACAGTTGAACACTGAAGCTTTCTTT.

In this sample, this clone turned up a few times. This chain connects TRBV5-1 to TRBJ1-2, with D maybe TRBD1 (6 bases). The germline V gene encodes CDR1 SGHRS and CDR2 YFSETQ. There are 14 residues in the CDR3. V lost 0 bases to trimming and J lost 3 bases, with 9 bases between them. In DNA, the CDR3 is TGCGCCAGCAGCTTGGACAGGGCATACTATGGCTACACCTTC. Its protein product is CASSLDRAYYGYTF.

The rearrangement links TRBV27 to TRBJ2-7, with TRBD2 matching over 11 bases. Germline loops: CDR1 MNHEY, CDR2 SMNVEV (reference sequence). The junction had 11 bases not matched to a gene; V was cut back by 8 bases and J by 2 bases. This CDR3 region has 16 residues. This CDR3 is CASLTLVAGGAYEQYF. In DNA, the CDR3 is TGTGCCAGCCTTACCCTGGTAGCGGGAGGGGCCTACGAGCAGTACTTC.

This clone came up once. The chain couples TRBV28 to TRBJ1-6; D might be TRBD1 (6 bases). V lost 4 bases and J 7 bases, leaving 14 bases between the germline ends. Germline values: CDR1 MDHEN, CDR2 SYDVKM. CDR3 length equals 15 residues. In DNA form, the CDR3 reads TGTGCCAGCAGTTCTCGAGGGGGTTACAATTCACCCCTCCACTTT. It is translated as CASSSRGGYNSPLHF.

The chain joins TRBV11-2 to TRBJ1-1; the match to TRBD1 covers 8 bases. V shed 5 bases and J 3 bases; nucleotides not matched to a gene: 2. Germline assignment: CDR1 SGHAT and CDR2 FQNNGV. The CDR3 covers 13 residues. CDR3: CASSLDRDTEAFF. The CDR3 region has the DNA TGTGCCAGCAGCCTGGACAGGGACACTGAAGCTTTCTTT.

V is TRBV30 and J is TRBJ1-5, with D perhaps TRBD1 (6 bases). The germline V and J ends were trimmed by 3 bases and 0 bases, with 9 bases remaining between them. Germline lookup yields CDR1 GTSNPN and CDR2 SVGIG (reference sequence). This CDR3 spans 14 amino acids. The CDR3 nucleotides are TGTGCCTGGAGGAAGGACAGTAGCAATCAGCCCCAGCATTTT. This encodes CAWRKDSSNQPQHF.

This clone appeared a few times. The genes are TRBV7-8 and TRBJ2-1, with TRBD2 matching over 8 bases. The CDR3 length is 18 residues. V lost 2 bases, J lost 0 bases, and 9 bases stayed unmatched. Germline CDR1 and CDR2: SGHVS and FQNEAQ. CDR3 DNA sequence: TGTGCCAGCAGCTTACCAAGCGGGGGACCTTACTCCTACAATGAGCAGTTCTTC. It yields the protein CASSLPSGGPYSYNEQFF.

The chain has TRBV24-1 and TRBJ1-4, with a weak D call TRBD1 (5 bases). This CDR3 comprises 14 residues. Germline V lookup: CDR1 KGHDR, CDR2 SFDVKD. The germline V and J ends were trimmed by 4 bases and 5 bases, with 10 bases remaining between them. The CDR3 reads CATSEAGPNEKLFF. The CDR3 DNA is TGTGCCACCAGTGAGGCAGGGCCAAATGAAAAACTGTTTTTT.

V and J are TRBV9 and TRBJ1-1; the D gene is possibly TRBD1 (5 bases). The CDR3 length is 14 residues. The germline CDR1 and CDR2 sequences are SGDLS and YYNGEE. Trimming took off 0 bases at V and 2 bases at J, with 8 bases between the two ends. The CDR3 reads CASSVAGFNTEAFF. Here the CDR3 DNA reads TGTGCCAGCAGCGTAGCAGGGTTCAACACTGAAGCTTTCTTT.

J is TRBJ2-7 and V is TRBV21-1; the table's D call, TRBD1, was not checked against the DNA. TRBV21-1 counts as a pseudogene. CDR3 length: 13 amino acids. CDR3 sequence reads: CASSTMTGREQYF. The CDR3, as DNA: TGTGCCAGCAGCACCATGACAGGGAGGGAGCAGTACTTC.

The chain recombines TRBV28 with TRBJ2-1, with 11 bases matching TRBD2. This CDR3 has 18 residues. CDR1 is MDHEN, CDR2 SYDVKM, per germline. With 2 bases clipped from V and 1 base from J, the junction kept 7 bases outside the gene matches. The CDR3 here is CASSLSRLAGGSYNEQFF. The DNA for the CDR3 is TGTGCCAGCAGTTTAAGTAGGCTAGCGGGAGGATCCTACAATGAGCAGTTCTTC.

The V gene is TRBV7-8, the J gene TRBJ2-7; weak D call: TRBD2 (6 bases). This CDR3 region has 16 residues. CDR1 and CDR2 (germline): SGHVS, FQNEAQ. The germline V and J ends were trimmed by 5 bases and 3 bases, with 20 bases remaining between them. The CDR3 sequence is CASSPRWGGVNYEQYF. CDR3 DNA sequence: TGTGCCAGCAGCCCCCGTTGGGGCGGGGTAAACTACGAGCAGTACTTC. Supplemented by reference TRBV7-8 and TRBJ2-7, the full variable domain reads GAGVSQSPRYKVAKRGQDVALRCDPISGHVSLFWYQQALGQGPEFLTYFQNEAQLDKSGLPSDRFFAERPEGSVSTLKIQRTQQEDSAVYLCASSPRWGGVNYEQYFGPGTRLTVT.

This clone was seen only a few times. This chain joins TRBV6-2 or TRBV6-3 and TRBJ2-2; TRBD2 matches 7 bases. This CDR3 region has 18 residues. J was trimmed by 0 bases and V by 5 bases; bases with no gene match: 12. The germline gives CDR1 MNHEY, CDR2 SVGEGT. Here the CDR3 DNA reads TGTGCCAGCAGTGACCCGACTAGCCGGGTCGCGAACACCGGGGAGCTGTTTTTT. It specifies CASSDPTSRVANTGELFF.